This entry lists 8 T cell receptor beta chains sequenced from one sample in a study of cytomegalovirus exposure and HLA in healthy donors. PCR used 60 Vbeta primers and 13 Jbeta primers. TCRdb keeps only in-frame clones here, not all; method: immunoSEQ multiplex PCR. The data hold some 140,000 clones, with 65% to 80% observed a single time. Sequencing was performed on PBMCs. The receptors were sampled from a human donor in good health.

The chain joins TRBV1 to TRBJ2-7; no check of the table's D call, TRBD2, against the DNA was made. TRBV1 is classified as a pseudogene. The CDR3 runs to 14 residues. The CDR3 DNA is TGCACCAGCAGCCAAGAGGAGCTCTCCTACGAGCAGTACTTC. Protein product: CTSSQEELSYEQYF.

This clone showed up just a few times. The V gene is TRBV28, the J gene TRBJ1-5, with 10 positions matching TRBD1. Germline V gene data show CDR1 as MDHEN and CDR2 as SYDVKM. V lost 4 bases to trimming and J lost 9 bases; unmatched junction nucleotides: 12. The CDR3 is 16 amino acids. CDR3 residues: CASSSPTGGGLGPQHF. In nucleotides, the CDR3 is TGTGCCAGCAGTTCTCCGACAGGGGGCGGCCTTGGGCCCCAGCATTTT.

CDR3 nucleotide sequence: TGTGCCAGCAGTCTCCCTGGGGCCGGGACAGGGCATGAAAAACTGTTTTTT. Protein product: CASSLPGAGTGHEKLFF. V is TRBV28 and J is TRBJ1-4, with 9 bases fitting TRBD1. Germline CDR1 and CDR2: MDHEN and SYDVKM. CDR3 length equals 17 residues. V trimming: 5 bases; J trimming: 6 bases; junction bases outside the gene matches: 13.

The CDR3 is CASSVQQGRQETQYF. CDR3 coding DNA: TGTGCCAGCAGCGTACAACAGGGCAGGCAAGAGACCCAGTACTTC. The chain has TRBV9 and TRBJ2-5; D may be TRBD1 (6 bases). The germline gives CDR1 SGDLS, CDR2 YYNGEE. The V end was cut by 1 base, the J end by 2 bases, with 12 bases between. The CDR3 has 15 residues.

Only one count was recorded for this clone. The chain is built from TRBV5-1 and TRBJ2-7; TRBD1 might be the D (5 bases). This CDR3 region has 17 residues. Germline lookup yields CDR1 SGHRS and CDR2 YFSETQ. V was cut by 1 base and J by 1 base, with 18 bases left in between. CDR3 sequence: CASSLRSGNMGSYEQYF. The CDR3 bases are TGCGCCAGCAGCTTGCGTTCAGGGAACATGGGGTCCTACGAGCAGTACTTC.

A few counts support this clone. The chain joins TRBV9 to TRBJ2-3; 13 nucleotides agree with TRBD2. The CDR3 covers 18 residues. V lost 3 bases, J lost 6 bases, and 13 bases stayed unmatched. Germline loops: CDR1 SGDLS, CDR2 YYNGEE. CDR3 sequence reads: CASSAVLGLAGEGDTQYF. In DNA form, the CDR3 reads TGTGCCAGCAGCGCCGTCTTAGGACTAGCGGGAGAGGGCGATACGCAGTATTTT.

The chain employs TRBV2 and TRBJ2-7; 9 bases align to TRBD1. J lost 2 bases, V lost 6 bases, and 8 bases had no gene match. Germline lookup yields CDR1 SNHLY and CDR2 FYNNEI. The CDR3 length is 15 residues. The CDR3 DNA is TGTGCCAGCAGGGTAGACAGGGGGGGGACCTACGAGCAGTACTTC. Residues: CASRVDRGGTYEQYF.

The chain couples TRBV7-6 to TRBJ2-3; 8 nucleotides line up with TRBD2. The V gene end was trimmed by 1 base and the J gene end by 6 bases; junction bases not matched to a gene: 3. The germline CDR1 and CDR2 sequences are SGHVS and FNYEAQ. This CDR3 has 14 amino acids. Written as DNA, the CDR3 is TGTGCCAGCAGCTTAGGGACTAGCCCCGATACGCAGTATTTT. This gives the protein CASSLGTSPDTQYF.